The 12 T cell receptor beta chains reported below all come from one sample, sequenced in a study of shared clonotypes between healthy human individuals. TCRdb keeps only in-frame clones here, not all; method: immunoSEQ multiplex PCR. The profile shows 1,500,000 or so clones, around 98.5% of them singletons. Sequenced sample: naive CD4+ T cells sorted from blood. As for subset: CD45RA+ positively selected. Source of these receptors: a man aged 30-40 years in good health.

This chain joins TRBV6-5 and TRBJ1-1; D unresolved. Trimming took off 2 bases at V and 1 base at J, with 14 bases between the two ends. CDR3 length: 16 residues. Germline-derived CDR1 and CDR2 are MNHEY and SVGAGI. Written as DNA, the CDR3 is TGTGCCAGCAGTTACGCTTGGTTCGGAACGAACACTGAAGCTTTCTTT. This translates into CASSYAWFGTNTEAFF.

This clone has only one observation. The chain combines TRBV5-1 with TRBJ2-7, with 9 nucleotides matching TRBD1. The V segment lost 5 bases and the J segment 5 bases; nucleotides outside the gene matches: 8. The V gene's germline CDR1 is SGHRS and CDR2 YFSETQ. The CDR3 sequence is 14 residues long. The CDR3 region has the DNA TGCGCCAGCAGTCGTGGGACAGGGAACGACGAGCAGTACTTC. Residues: CASSRGTGNDEQYF. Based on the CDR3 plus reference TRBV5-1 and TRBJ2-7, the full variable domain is KAGVTQTPRYLIKTRGQQVTLSCSPISGHRSVSWYQQTPGQGLQFLFEYFSETQRNKGNFPGRFSGRQFSNSRSEMNVSTLELGDSALYLCASSRGTGNDEQYFGPGTRLTVT.

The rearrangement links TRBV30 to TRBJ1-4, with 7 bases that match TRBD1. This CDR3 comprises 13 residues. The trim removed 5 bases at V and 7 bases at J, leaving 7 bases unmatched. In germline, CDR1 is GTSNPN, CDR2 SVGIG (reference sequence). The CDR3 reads CAWHRGGGEKLFF. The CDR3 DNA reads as TGTGCCTGGCATAGAGGGGGCGGTGAAAAACTGTTTTTT.

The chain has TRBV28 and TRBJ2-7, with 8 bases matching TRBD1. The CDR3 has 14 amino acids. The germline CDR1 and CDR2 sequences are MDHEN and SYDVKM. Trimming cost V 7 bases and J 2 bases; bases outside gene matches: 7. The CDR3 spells CASTVDRVTYEQYF. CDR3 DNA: TGTGCCAGCACCGTGGACAGGGTTACCTACGAGCAGTACTTC.

CDR3 loop: CASSTTGIYSGNTIYF. The DNA of the CDR3 is TGTGCCAGCAGCACGACAGGGATCTATTCTGGAAACACCATATATTTT. This chain links TRBV5-6 with TRBJ1-3; TRBD1 matches at 7 bases. The germline V gene has CDR1 SGHDT and CDR2 YYEEEE. This CDR3 is built from 16 residues. Trimming cost V 4 bases and J 1 base; bases outside gene matches: 8.

The CDR3 loop is CASSFVRGRRGDEQYF. The CDR3, as DNA: TGTGCCAGCAGTTTCGTGCGCGGGAGGCGGGGAGACGAGCAGTACTTC. The V and J genes are TRBV28 and TRBJ2-7, with 8 bases identical to TRBD2. V dropped 3 bases and J dropped 5; count of bases not matched to a gene: 12. CDR1 and CDR2 (germline): MDHEN, SYDVKM. The CDR3 consists of 16 residues.

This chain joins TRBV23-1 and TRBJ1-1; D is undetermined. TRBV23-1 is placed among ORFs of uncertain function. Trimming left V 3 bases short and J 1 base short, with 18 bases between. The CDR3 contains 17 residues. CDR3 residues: CASSQLHDYPWNTEAFF. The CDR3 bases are TGCGCCAGCAGTCAGCTTCACGACTACCCTTGGAACACTGAAGCTTTCTTT.

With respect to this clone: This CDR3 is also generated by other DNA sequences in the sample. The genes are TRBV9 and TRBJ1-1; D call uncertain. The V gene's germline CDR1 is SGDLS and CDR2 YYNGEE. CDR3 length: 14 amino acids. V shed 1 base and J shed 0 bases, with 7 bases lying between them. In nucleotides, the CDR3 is TGTGCCAGCAGCGTACAGAGTATGAACACTGAAGCTTTCTTT. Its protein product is CASSVQSMNTEAFF.

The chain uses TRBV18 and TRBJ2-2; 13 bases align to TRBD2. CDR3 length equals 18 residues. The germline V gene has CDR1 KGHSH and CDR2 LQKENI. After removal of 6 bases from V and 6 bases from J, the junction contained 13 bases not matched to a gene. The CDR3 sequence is CASSHRGTSGIGAGELFF. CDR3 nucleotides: TGTGCCAGCTCCCACCGGGGGACTAGCGGGATCGGAGCCGGGGAGCTGTTTTTT. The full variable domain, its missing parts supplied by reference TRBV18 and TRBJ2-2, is NAGVMQNPRHLVRRRGQEARLRCSPMKGHSHVYWYRQLPEEGLKFMVYLQKENIIDESGMPKERFSAEFPKEGPSILRIQQVVRGDSAAYFCASSHRGTSGIGAGELFFGEGSRLTVL.

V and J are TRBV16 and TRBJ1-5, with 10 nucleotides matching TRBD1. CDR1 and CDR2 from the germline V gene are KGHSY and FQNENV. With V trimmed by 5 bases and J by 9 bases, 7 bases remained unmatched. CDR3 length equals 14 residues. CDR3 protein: CASSNDRGLRPQHF. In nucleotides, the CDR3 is TGTGCCAGCAGCAACGACAGGGGGCTCCGGCCCCAGCATTTT. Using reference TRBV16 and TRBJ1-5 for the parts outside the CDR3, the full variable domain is GEEVAQTPKHLVRGEGQKAKLYCAPIKGHSYVFWYQQVLKNEFKFLISFQNENVFDETGMPKERFSAKCLPNSPCSLEIQATKLEDSAVYFCASSNDRGLRPQHFGDGTRLSIL.

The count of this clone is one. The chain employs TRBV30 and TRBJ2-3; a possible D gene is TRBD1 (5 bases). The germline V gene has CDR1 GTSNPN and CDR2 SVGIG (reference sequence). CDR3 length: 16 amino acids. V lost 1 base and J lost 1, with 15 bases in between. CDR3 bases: TGTGCCTGGAGTGGAGGCAGGGCACCCGGCACAGATACGCAGTATTTT. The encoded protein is CAWSGGRAPGTDTQYF.

The CDR3 loop is CASSRVGAVTGELFF. The CDR3 DNA sequence: TGTGCCAGCAGCCGAGTCGGGGCGGTCACCGGGGAGCTGTTTTTT. The chain joins TRBV5-4 to TRBJ2-2, with D perhaps being TRBD1 or TRBD2 (5 bases each). V dropped 4 bases and J dropped 4 bases, with 14 bases sitting between them. Germline CDR1 reads SGHNT; CDR2 reads YYREEE (reference sequence). This CDR3 contains 15 residues.